A single T cell receptor (beta chain) is shown here with its context. This sample was taken from a study of T cell responses to AZD1222 COVID-19 vaccine. Measured with immunoSEQ multiplex PCR; TCRdb has only the in-frame clones, and not every one. The sample yields roughly 140,000 clones, 90% to 95% seen once. This CDR3 comprises 12 residues. Germline CDR1 and CDR2: SGHDT and YYEEEE. V was clipped by 1 base and J by 1 base, with 0 bases between them. Sequencing was performed on peripheral blood, taken 28 days after the second AZD1222 dose. The TCR comes from an adult who received the AZD1222 COVID-19 vaccine. V gene TRBV5-6 combines with J gene TRBJ1-3; D remains unclear. CDR3 sequence: CASSLSGNTIYF. CDR3 DNA sequence: TGTGCCAGCAGCTTGTCTGGAAACACCATATATTTT. The whole variable domain, filled in from reference TRBV5-6 and TRBJ1-3, reads DAGVTQSPTHLIKTRGQQVTLRCSPKSGHDTVSWYQQALGQGPQFIFQYYEEEERQRGNFPDRFSGHQFPNYSSELNVNALLLGDSALYLCASSLSGNTIYFGEGSWLTVV.